This section outlines one TCR beta chain sequence together with its context. Repertoires were generated with immunoSEQ multiplex PCR, while TCRdb's copy carries only in-frame clones and drops some. The data contain about 56,000 clones, 85% to 90% of them singletons. The data originate from a study of blood T cell repertoires in COVID-19. The overall study: Acute-phase and convalescent COVID-19 samples originated in the United States, Italy and Spain. PBMCs, B-cell-depleted T cells, or T cells provided the cDNA or gDNA that made up the material.

Per germline, CDR1 LNHDA and CDR2 SQIVND (reference sequence). The CDR3 contains 12 residues. Between the trimmed V and J ends, which lost 11 bases and 0 bases, there was a span of 10 bases. V usage is TRBV19 and J usage is TRBJ1-2; D call uncertain. What was sequenced was peripheral blood. The clonotype was recovered from a woman aged 55-70 years with COVID-19, enrolled during active disease. The CDR3 region is CASLRANYGYTF. As DNA, the CDR3 is TGTGCCTCCTTACGGGCTAACTATGGCTACACCTTC. Combining the CDR3 with reference TRBV19 and TRBJ1-2 gives the whole variable domain DGGITQSPKYLFRKEGQNVTLSCEQNLNHDAMYWYRQDPGQGLRLIYYSQIVNDFQKGDIAEGYSVSREKKESFPLTVTSAQKNPTAFYLCASLRANYGYTFGSGTRLTVV.